This T cell receptor (beta chain) was recovered during a study of T cell responses to AZD1222 COVID-19 vaccine. Findings and limits, study-wide: Repertoire sampling occurred only after the peak T cell response. Reportedly, nearly half the spike-specific TCRs target unmutated variant regions. Vaccination with two AZD1222 doses was followed by a rise in Spike-specific TCR breadth and depth.

CDR1 is MNHEY, CDR2 SVGAGI, per germline. Trimming pared 5 bases from V and 0 bases from J, leaving 11 bases between. This CDR3 contains 14 residues. Regarding this clone: Its antigen is still unknown.

The method was immunoSEQ multiplex PCR; TCRdb's version includes in-frame clones alone and lacks a portion of them. Of more than 95,000 clones in the sample, more than 70% were seen once. Sequencing used peripheral blood, obtained on day 0 of AZD1222 vaccination. J is TRBJ2-7 and V is TRBV6-5; D may match TRBD1 or TRBD2 (5 bases each). The origin of this receptor is an adult in good health. The CDR3 nucleotides read TGTGCCAGCAGTCCTGGGACGGACTCCTACGAGCAGTACTTC. This encodes CASSPGTDSYEQYF.